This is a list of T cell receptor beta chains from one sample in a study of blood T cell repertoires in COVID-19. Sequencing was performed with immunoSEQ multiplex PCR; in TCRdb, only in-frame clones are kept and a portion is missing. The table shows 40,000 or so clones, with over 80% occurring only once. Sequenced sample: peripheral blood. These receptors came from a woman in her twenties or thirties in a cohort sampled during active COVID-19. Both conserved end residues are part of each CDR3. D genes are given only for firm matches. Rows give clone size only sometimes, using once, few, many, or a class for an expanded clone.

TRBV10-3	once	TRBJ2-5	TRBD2	TGTGCCTCCGGGGGGGCTCAAGAGACCCAGTACTTC	CASGGAQETQYF
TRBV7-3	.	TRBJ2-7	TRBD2	TGTGCCAGCAGCTTGACCCGTGCGGGAGGCGGGGAGCAGTACTTC	CASSLTRAGGGEQYF
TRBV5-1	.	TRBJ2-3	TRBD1	TGCGCCAGCAGCAGGGACAGGGGGCCCACAGATACGCAGTATTTT	CASSRDRGPTDTQYF
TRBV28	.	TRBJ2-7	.	TGTGCCAGCAGTCATCATCAGGGAAGGGGTGTCGAGCAGTACTTC	CASSHHQGRGVEQYF
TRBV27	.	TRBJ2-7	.	TGTGCCAGCAGCCCTCATGGGGGCGGGTCCTCCTACGAGCAGTACTTC	CASSPHGGGSSYEQYF
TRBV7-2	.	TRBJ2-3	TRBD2	TGTGCCAGCAGCGATCGGACTAGCTTTCTAGATACGCAGTATTTT	CASSDRTSFLDTQYF
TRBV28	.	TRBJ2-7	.	TGTGCCAGCAGTCGGGACACCTGGAACTCCTACGAGCAGTACTTC	CASSRDTWNSYEQYF
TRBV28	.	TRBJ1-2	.	TGTGCCAGCAGTTTTCCAGGGGATAACTATGGCTACACCTTC	CASSFPGDNYGYTF
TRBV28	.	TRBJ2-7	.	TGTGCCAGCAGTTTGGCGCCGGGGAGCTCCTACGAGCAGTACTTC	CASSLAPGSSYEQYF
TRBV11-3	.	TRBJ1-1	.	TGTGCCAGCAGCTTAGGTAGCGCGGGGGCGCCTTTCTTT	CASSLGSAGAPFF
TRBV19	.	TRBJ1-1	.	TGTGCCAGTATAAACCGACAGTTAAACACTGAAGCTTTCTTT	CASINRQLNTEAFF
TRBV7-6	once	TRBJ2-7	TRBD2	TGTGCCAGCAGCTTAGACCCCTCTAGCGGGAGAGAGCAGTACTTC	CASSLDPSSGREQYF
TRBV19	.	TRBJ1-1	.	TGTGCCAGTAAGCCATTAAACGAGAACACTGAAGCTTTCTTT	CASKPLNENTEAFF
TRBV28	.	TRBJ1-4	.	TGTGCCAGCAGTTGGACGGAGGGGATTGCAACTAATGAAAAACTGTTTTTT	CASSWTEGIATNEKLFF
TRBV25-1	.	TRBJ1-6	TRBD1	TGTGCCAGCAGTGATGCACAGGGGAATAATTCACCCCTCCACTTT	CASSDAQGNNSPLHF
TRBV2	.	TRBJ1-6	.	TGTGCCAGTATGAACAGGGCGAATTCACCCCTCCACTTT	CASMNRANSPLHF
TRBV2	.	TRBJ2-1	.	TGTGCCAGCAGTGAAGGAGGGAGAATGTTAAGCGAGCAGTTCTTC	CASSEGGRMLSEQFF
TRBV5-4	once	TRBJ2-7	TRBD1	TGTGCCAGCCGGGACAGGGTCGGCGAGCAGTACTTC	CASRDRVGEQYF
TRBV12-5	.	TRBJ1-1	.	TGTGCTAGTGGTTCATCAGGGTTCACTGAAGCTTTCTTT	CASGSSGFTEAFF
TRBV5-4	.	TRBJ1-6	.	TGTGCCAGCAGCTTGGATGGCAGGGTGAATTCACCCCTCCACTTT	CASSLDGRVNSPLHF
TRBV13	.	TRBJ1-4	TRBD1	TGTGCCAGCAGCTCAGGGGACAGCGGCCTTAACGAAAAACTGTTTTTT	CASSSGDSGLNEKLFF
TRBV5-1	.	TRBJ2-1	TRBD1	TGCGCCAGCCAAATTTCGGGGACAGCCTACAATGAGCAGTTCTTC	CASQISGTAYNEQFF
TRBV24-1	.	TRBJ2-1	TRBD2	TGTGCCACCAGTGGGACTAGCGGGAACACCTACAATGAGCAGTTCTTC	CATSGTSGNTYNEQFF
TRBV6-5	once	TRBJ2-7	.	TGTGCCAGCAGTTCTACCGAGACAGGTTCCTACGAGCAGTACTTC	CASSSTETGSYEQYF
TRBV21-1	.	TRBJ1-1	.	TGTGCCAGCAGCAAGTGGGAGGGAACTGAAGCTTTCTTT	CASSKWEGTEAFF
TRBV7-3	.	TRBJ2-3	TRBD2	TGTGCCAGCAGCTTTAGGAGGACCCGGGAGGGAACAGATACGCAGTATTTT	CASSFRRTREGTDTQYF
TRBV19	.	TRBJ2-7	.	TGTGCCAGTAGTCCGTCCGGGACAATTGGGGTCTTCGAGCAGTACTTC	CASSPSGTIGVFEQYF
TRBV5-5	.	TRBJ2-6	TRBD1	TGTGCCAGCAGGACAGGGTCTGGGGCCAACGTCCTGACTTTC	CASRTGSGANVLTF
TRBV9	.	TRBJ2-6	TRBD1	TGTGCCAGCAGCGAGGCCGGGACAGGCAGCTCTGGGGCCAACGTCCTGACTTTC	CASSEAGTGSSGANVLTF
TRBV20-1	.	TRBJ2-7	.	TGCAGTGCTAGAGCGCGGCGCGAGCAGTACTTC	CSARARREQYF
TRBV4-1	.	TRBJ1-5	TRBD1	TGCGCCAGCAGCCAAGATCTACAGGGGACCACTTCGGATCAGCCCCAGCATTTT	CASSQDLQGTTSDQPQHF
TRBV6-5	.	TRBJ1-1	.	TGTGCCGCCCTGGCAGGGGCGACGAACACTGAAGCTTTCTTT	CAALAGATNTEAFF
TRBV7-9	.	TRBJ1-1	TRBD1	TGTGCCAGCAGCCCGACAGGGATGGTGAACACTGAAGCTTTCTTT	CASSPTGMVNTEAFF
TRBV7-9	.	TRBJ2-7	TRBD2	TGTGCCAGCAGCTTGACTAGCGGGAGTCTCTTCGAGCAGTACTTC	CASSLTSGSLFEQYF
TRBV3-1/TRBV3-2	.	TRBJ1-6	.	TGTGCCAGCAGCCAGGAGAGCTCCTATAATTCACCCCTCCACTTT	CASSQESSYNSPLHF
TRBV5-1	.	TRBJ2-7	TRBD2	TGCGCCAGCAGCCCCTATGGGGCGGGAGGTCCCACCTACGAGCAGTACTTC	CASSPYGAGGPTYEQYF
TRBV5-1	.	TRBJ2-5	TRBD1	TGCGCCAGCAGCTTGGAGGGCAGGGGGCTCCAAGAGACCCAGTACTTC	CASSLEGRGLQETQYF
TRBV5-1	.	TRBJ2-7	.	TGCGCCAGCAGCACGGGACTTTCCTACGAGCAGTACTTC	CASSTGLSYEQYF
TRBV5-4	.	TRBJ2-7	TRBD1	TGTGCCAGCAGCCTCGATTGGACAGGGAGCTACGAGCAGTACTTC	CASSLDWTGSYEQYF
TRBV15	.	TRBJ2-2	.	TGTGCCACCATTAGTTTCACCGGGGAGCTGTTTTTT	CATISFTGELFF
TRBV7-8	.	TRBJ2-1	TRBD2	TGTGCCAGCAGCGCCTATGGACTAGCGGGAGGAAATGAGCAGTTCTTC	CASSAYGLAGGNEQFF
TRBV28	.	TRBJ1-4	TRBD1	TGTGCCATCCGTCAGGGGGCAAATGAAAAACTGTTTTTT	CAIRQGANEKLFF
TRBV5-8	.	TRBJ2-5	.	TGTGCCAGCAGCCCCCGGAACGGGAGAGTGGGGCAAGAGACCCAGTACTTC	CASSPRNGRVGQETQYF
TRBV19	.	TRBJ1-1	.	TGTGCCAGTAGTATGGCCCATCGGGGCACTGAAGCTTTCTTT	CASSMAHRGTEAFF
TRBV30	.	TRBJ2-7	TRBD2	TGTGCCTGGAGTGCCAGCGGGAGTTCCGAGCAGTACTTC	CAWSASGSSEQYF